Given below is one T cell receptor (beta chain) in context. This clonotype was picked up a small number of times. The clone's antigen remains unknown. One base away there is no much larger clone; base qualities are not given. This sample is part of a study of T-cell reconstitution after alpha-beta-depleted transplantation in children listed by TCRdb under 2016. Study-level background: Using TCR repertoire profiling, the study quantitatively followed how T-cell immune reconstitution unfolded in children after TCRalphabeta/CD19-depleted allogeneic hematopoietic cell transplantation.

Summary of the overall study and its limitations: Over subsequent months, a decline in hyperexpanded clone frequencies was noted, and after one year, T-cell counts and TCRbeta diversity were mostly ascribed to newly produced T cells. The apparently early alphabetaT-cell count recovery about two months after transplant was reportedly dependent on only several hundred rapidly expanded clones derived from non-depleted graft cells. In some patients, high TCRbeta diversity at day 60 was attributed to recipient T cells and intrathymic progenitors that had survived conditioning.

Library preparation used PCR. Sequencing was carried out with an Illumina HiSeq 2500. TCR library preparation used molecular barcoding, with unique molecular identifiers applied to normalize quantification of the TCRbeta repertoire. TCRdb reanalyzed the raw reads on its own, using fastp at Q25 for trimming and MiXCR for clone calling, and kept in-frame beta chains. Rows with a matching CDR3 protein are joined into one entry that keeps the most common DNA and genes. The sample records hundreds of thousands of distinct CDR3 sequences, 15% to 20% of which are singletons. The ten largest clonotypes hold under 30% of the sample. Inclusive of the bounding cysteine and phenylalanine, the CDR3 is 15 residues long. Only the CDR3 DNA stays, 45 bases, in frame from base 1. Between the V and J ends, shortened by 2 bases and 7 bases respectively, the junction contains 15 bases. CDR1 and CDR2 are drawn from the germline V gene (reference sequence): SEHNR, FQNEAQ.

This specimen's treatment or condition label, interpreted: allogeneic hematopoietic cell transplantation with graft depleted of TCRalphabeta T cells and CD19 B cells. Transplant recipients were children who received TCRalphabeta/CD19-depleted allogeneic hematopoietic cell grafts. The chain is encoded by TRBV7-9 joined to TRBJ2-1, with no confident D gene call. The material sequenced was PBMCs, mostly from graft donor cells, taken 360 days after TCRalphabeta/CD19-depleted stem cell transplant. This receptor was taken from a boy younger than two who had a stem cell transplant for Wiskott-Aldrich syndrome, so the T cells may come from the graft donor. The CDR3 here reads CASSLYAELSNEQFF. In nucleotide form, the sequence is TGTGCCAGCAGCTTATACGCGGAGTTGTCGAATGAGCAGTTCTTC.